This T cell receptor beta chain was identified in a study of blood T cell repertoires in COVID-19. The wider study: COVID-19 samples, acute and convalescent, were from the United States, Italy and Spain. The cDNA or gDNA used as material had been derived from T cells, B-cell-depleted T cells, or PBMCs.

J was trimmed by 3 bases and V by 6 bases; bases with no gene match: 8. The CDR3 is 16 amino acids. Germline CDR1 reads SQVTM; CDR2 reads ANQGSEA. Original handling: Estimation of nucleated cell counts was performed using reference gene primer amplification. Profiled with immunoSEQ multiplex PCR; TCRdb holds only in-frame clones, not every one. V and J calls and clone size follow that table, whereas D and trimming were derived from the DNA. The sample lists about 150,000 clones, approximately 82% seen once, with around a tenth in the top ten. This chain uses TRBV29-1 with TRBJ2-3, with 14 nucleotides matching TRBD2. The specimen sequenced was peripheral blood. The receptor was derived from a woman in her forties or fifties with acute or convalescent COVID-19. The CDR3 coding sequence is TGCAGCGTCCAAGGACTAGCGGGGGGTTGGACAGATACGCAGTATTTT. Translation gives CSVQGLAGGWTDTQYF.